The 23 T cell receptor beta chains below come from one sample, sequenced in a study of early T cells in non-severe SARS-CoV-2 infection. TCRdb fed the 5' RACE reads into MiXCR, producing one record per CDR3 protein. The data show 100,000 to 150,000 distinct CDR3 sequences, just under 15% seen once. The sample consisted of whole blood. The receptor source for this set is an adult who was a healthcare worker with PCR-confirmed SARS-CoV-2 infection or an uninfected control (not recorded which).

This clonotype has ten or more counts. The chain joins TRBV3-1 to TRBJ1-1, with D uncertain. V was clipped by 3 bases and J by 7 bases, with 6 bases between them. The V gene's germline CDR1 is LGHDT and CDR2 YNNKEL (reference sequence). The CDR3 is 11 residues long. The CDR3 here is CASSHFSEAFF. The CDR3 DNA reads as TGTGCCAGCAGCCATTTCAGTGAAGCTTTCTTT.

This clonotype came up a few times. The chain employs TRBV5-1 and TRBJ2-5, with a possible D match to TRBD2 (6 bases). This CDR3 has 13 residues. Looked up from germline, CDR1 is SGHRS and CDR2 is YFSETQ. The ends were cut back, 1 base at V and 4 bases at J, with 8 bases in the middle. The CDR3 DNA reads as TGCGCCAGCAGCTTGCGGCGGGGAGAGACCCAGTACTTC. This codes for CASSLRRGETQYF. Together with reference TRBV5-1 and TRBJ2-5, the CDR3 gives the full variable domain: KAGVTQTPRYLIKTRGQQVTLSCSPISGHRSVSWYQQTPGQGLQFLFEYFSETQRNKGNFPGRFSGRQFSNSRSEMNVSTLELGDSALYLCASSLRRGETQYFGPGTRLLVL.

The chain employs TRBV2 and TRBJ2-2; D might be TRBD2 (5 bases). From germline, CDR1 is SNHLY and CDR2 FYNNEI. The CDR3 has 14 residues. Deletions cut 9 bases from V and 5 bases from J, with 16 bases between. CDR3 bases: TGTGCCAGTAGGACTGTCAGGAGAACCGGGGAGCTGTTTTTT. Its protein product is CASRTVRRTGELFF.

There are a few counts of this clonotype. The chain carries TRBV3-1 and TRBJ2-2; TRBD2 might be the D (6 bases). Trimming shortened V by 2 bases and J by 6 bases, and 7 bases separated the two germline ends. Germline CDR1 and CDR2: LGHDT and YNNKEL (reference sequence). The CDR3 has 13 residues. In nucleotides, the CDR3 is TGTGCCAGCAGCCAACGGGGGTCCGGGGAGCTGTTTTTT. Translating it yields CASSQRGSGELFF.

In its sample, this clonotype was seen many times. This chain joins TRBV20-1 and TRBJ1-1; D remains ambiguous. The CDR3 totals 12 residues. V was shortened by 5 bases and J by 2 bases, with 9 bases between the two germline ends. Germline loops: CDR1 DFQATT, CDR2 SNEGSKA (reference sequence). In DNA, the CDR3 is TGCAGTGCTTTCCCGGGAAACACTGAAGCTTTCTTT. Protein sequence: CSAFPGNTEAFF.

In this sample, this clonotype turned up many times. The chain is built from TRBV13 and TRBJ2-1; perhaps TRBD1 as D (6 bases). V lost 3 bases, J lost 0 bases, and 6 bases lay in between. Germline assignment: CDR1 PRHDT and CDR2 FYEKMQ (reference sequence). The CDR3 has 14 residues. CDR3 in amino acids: CASSLDSSYNEQFF. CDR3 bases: TGTGCCAGCAGCTTGGACAGCTCCTACAATGAGCAGTTCTTC.

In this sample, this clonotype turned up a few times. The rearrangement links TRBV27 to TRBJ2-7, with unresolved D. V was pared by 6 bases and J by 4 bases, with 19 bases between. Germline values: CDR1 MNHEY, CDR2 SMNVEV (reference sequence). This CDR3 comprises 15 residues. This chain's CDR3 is CASRAWGGRKYEQYF. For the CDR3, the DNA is TGTGCCAGCAGGGCCTGGGGTGGCAGAAAGTACGAGCAGTACTTC.

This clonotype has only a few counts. The CDR3 nucleotides read TGTGCCAGCAAGGGACAGATCACAGATACGCAGTATTTT. It yields the protein CASKGQITDTQYF. The rearrangement links TRBV25-1 to TRBJ2-3; 7 nucleotides line up with TRBD1. Germline V gene sequence: CDR1 MGHDK, CDR2 SYGVNS. CDR3 size: 13 residues. The V and J ends lost 7 bases and 2 bases, in that order; junction bases with no gene match: 3.

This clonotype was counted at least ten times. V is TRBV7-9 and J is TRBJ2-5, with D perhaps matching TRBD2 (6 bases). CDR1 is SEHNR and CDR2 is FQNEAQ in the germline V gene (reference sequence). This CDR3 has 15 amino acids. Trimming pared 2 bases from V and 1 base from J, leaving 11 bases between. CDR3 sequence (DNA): TGTGCCAGCAGCTTACGGGACTTTCTCCAAGAGACCCAGTACTTC. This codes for CASSLRDFLQETQYF. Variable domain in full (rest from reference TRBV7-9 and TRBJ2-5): DTGVSQNPRHKITKRGQNVTFRCDPISEHNRLYWYRQTLGQGPEFLTYFQNEAQLEKSRLLSDRFSAERPKGSFSTLEIQRTEQGDSAMYLCASSLRDFLQETQYFGPGTRLLVL.

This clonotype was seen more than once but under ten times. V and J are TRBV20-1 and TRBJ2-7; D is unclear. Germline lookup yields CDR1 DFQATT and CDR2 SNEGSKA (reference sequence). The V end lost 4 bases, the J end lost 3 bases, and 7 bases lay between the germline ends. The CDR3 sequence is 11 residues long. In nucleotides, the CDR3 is TGCAGTGCTATACAGAGCTACGAGCAGTACTTC. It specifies CSAIQSYEQYF.

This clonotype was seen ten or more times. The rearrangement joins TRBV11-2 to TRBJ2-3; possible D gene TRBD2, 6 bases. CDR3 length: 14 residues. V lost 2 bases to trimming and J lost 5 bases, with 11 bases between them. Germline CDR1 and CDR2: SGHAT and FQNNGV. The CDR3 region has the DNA TGTGCCAGCAGCTTAACCCGGAGGGAAGATACGCAGTATTTT. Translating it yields CASSLTRREDTQYF.

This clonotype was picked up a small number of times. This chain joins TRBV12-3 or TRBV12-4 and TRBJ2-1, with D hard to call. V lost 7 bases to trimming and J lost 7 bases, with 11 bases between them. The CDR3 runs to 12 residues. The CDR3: CASKILLNEQFF. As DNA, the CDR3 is TGTGCCAGCAAGATTCTTCTTAATGAGCAGTTCTTC.

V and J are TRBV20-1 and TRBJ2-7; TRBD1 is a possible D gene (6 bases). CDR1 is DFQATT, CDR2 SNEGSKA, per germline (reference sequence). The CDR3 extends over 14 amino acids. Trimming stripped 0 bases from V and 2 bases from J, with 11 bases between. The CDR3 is CSARDRDNTYEQYF. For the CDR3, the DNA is TGCAGTGCTAGAGACAGGGACAATACCTACGAGCAGTACTTC.

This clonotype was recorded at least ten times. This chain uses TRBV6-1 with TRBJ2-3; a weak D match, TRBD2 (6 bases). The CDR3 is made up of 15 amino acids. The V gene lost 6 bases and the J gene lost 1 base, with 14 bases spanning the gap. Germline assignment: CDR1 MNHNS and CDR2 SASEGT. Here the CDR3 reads CASSPRDSRTDTQYF. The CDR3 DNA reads TGTGCCAGCAGCCCTAGGGACTCTCGCACAGATACGCAGTATTTT.

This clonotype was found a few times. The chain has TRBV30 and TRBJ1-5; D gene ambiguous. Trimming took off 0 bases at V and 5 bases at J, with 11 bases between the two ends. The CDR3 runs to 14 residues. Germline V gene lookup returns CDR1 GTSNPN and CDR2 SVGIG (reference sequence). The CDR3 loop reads CAWSVLSSDQPQHF. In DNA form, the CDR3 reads TGTGCCTGGAGTGTACTGAGTTCCGATCAGCCCCAGCATTTT.

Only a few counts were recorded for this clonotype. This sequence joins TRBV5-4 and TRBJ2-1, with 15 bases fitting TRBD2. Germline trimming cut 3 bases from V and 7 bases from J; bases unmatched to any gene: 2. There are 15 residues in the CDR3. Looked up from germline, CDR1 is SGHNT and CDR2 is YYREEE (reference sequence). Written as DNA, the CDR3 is TGTGCCAGCAGCTACGGGACTAGCGGGGGGAATGAGCAGTTCTTC. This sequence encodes CASSYGTSGGNEQFF.

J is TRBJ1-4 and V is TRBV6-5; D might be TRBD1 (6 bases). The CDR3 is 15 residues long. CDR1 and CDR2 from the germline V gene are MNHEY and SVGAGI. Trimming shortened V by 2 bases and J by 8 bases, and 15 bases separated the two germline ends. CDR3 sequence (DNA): TGTGCCAGCAGTTACGAGGCCAGGGGAAGGGAAAAACTGTTTTTT. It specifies CASSYEARGREKLFF.

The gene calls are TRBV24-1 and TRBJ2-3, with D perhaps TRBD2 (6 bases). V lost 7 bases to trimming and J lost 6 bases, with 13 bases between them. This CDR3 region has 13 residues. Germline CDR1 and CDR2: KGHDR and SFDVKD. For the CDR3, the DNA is TGTGCCACCAGCTCCGGGAGCAGGGATACGCAGTATTTT. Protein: CATSSGSRDTQYF.

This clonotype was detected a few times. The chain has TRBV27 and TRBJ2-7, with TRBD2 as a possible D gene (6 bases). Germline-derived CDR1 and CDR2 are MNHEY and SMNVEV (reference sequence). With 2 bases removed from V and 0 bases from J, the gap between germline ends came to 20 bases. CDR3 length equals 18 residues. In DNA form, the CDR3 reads TGTGCCAGCAGTTTAGTGGGAGGTGGGAGCTCGAGCTCCTACGAGCAGTACTTC. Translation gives CASSLVGGGSSSSYEQYF.

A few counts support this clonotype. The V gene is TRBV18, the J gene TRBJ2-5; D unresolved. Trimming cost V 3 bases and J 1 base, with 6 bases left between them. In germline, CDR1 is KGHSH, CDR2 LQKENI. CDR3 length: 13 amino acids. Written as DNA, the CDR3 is TGTGCCAGCTCACCGTGGAGCCAAGAGACCCAGTACTTC. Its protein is CASSPWSQETQYF.

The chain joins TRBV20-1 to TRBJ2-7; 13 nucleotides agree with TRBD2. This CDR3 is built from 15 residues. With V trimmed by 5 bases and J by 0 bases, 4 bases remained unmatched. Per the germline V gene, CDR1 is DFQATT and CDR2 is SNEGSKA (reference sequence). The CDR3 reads CSALTSGGNSYEQYF. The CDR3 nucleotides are TGCAGTGCTCTGACTAGCGGGGGGAACTCCTACGAGCAGTACTTC.

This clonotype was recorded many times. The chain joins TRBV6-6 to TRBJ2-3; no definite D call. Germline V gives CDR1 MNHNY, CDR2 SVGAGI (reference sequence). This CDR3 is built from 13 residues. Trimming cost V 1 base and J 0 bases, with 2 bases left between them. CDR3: CASSYYSTDTQYF. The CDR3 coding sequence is TGTGCCAGCAGTTACTACAGCACAGATACGCAGTATTTT.

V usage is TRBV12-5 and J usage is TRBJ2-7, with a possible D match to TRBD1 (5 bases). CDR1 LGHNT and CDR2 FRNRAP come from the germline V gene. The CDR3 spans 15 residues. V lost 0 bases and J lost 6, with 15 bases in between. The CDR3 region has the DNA TGTGCTAGTGGTTTGGTACTCGGACAAGCCACCGAGCAGTACTTC. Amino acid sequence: CASGLVLGQATEQYF.